These T cell receptor beta chains were read from a single sample in a study of OX40 agonist ivuxolimab in advanced cancers. Measured with immunoSEQ multiplex PCR; TCRdb has only the in-frame clones, and not every one. The sample has 95,000 or so clones, around 85% seen once. Sequenced here: CD4+ or CD8+ T cells sorted from blood, sampled in a trial of the OX40 agonist ivuxolimab. The receptor source for this set is an adult with an advanced solid tumor such as melanoma, head and neck, liver or kidney cancer. The CDR3 runs from the conserved cysteine through the conserved F or W.

j_gene: TRBJ2-3
v_gene: TRBV28
CDR3aa: CASSSRGSTDTQYF

j_gene: TRBJ1-2
v_gene: TRBV11-2
CDR3aa: CASSLPGALKGYTF

j_gene: TRBJ2-2
v_gene: TRBV9
CDR3aa: CASSHRVQGMVGELFF

j_gene: TRBJ1-5
v_gene: TRBV2
CDR3aa: CASNPGMGRGNQPQHF

j_gene: TRBJ2-2
v_gene: TRBV11-3
CDR3aa: CASSAASGTGELFF

j_gene: TRBJ1-6
v_gene: TRBV7-2
CDR3aa: CASSSVPISPLHF

j_gene: TRBJ2-7
v_gene: TRBV7-2
CDR3aa: CASSLVANGYEQYF

j_gene: TRBJ1-6
v_gene: TRBV10-3
CDR3aa: CAISESRPGTRNSPLHF

j_gene: .
v_gene: TRBV2
CDR3aa: CAGSVGDPYEQYF

j_gene: TRBJ1-5
v_gene: TRBV28
CDR3aa: CASSSPRREMHQPQHF

j_gene: TRBJ2-6
v_gene: TRBV29-1
CDR3aa: CSVEQWERQGAPGANVLTF

j_gene: TRBJ2-7
v_gene: TRBV7-2
CDR3aa: CASSLSTGEQYF

j_gene: TRBJ2-5
v_gene: TRBV19
CDR3aa: CASSIDQETQYF

j_gene: TRBJ1-4
v_gene: TRBV7-9
CDR3aa: CASSPEGQRGEKLFF

j_gene: TRBJ1-2
v_gene: TRBV9
CDR3aa: CASSEGDSELDYGYTF

j_gene: TRBJ2-4
v_gene: TRBV5-1
CDR3aa: CASSLLSTGHIQYF

j_gene: TRBJ2-3
v_gene: TRBV19
CDR3aa: CASSIDGKGDGETQYF

j_gene: TRBJ2-6
v_gene: TRBV5-4
CDR3aa: CASSLKGAGANVLTF

j_gene: TRBJ2-1
v_gene: TRBV19
CDR3aa: CASSISNNEQFF

j_gene: TRBJ2-1
v_gene: TRBV7-3
CDR3aa: CASSLMGLAGEGAYNEQFF

j_gene: TRBJ2-3
v_gene: TRBV19
CDR3aa: CASRKLLGTSTDTQYF

j_gene: TRBJ2-7
v_gene: TRBV10-2
CDR3aa: CASGAGFYEQYF

j_gene: TRBJ2-1
v_gene: TRBV4-3
CDR3aa: CASSQDPDPQYEQFF

j_gene: TRBJ2-4
v_gene: TRBV21-1
CDR3aa: CAPEGGDIQYF

j_gene: TRBJ2-7
v_gene: TRBV30
CDR3aa: CAWRLRTGSYEQYF